One and the same sample provided the 29 T cell receptor beta chains below, sequenced in a study of OX40 agonist ivuxolimab in advanced cancers. Here immunoSEQ multiplex PCR was the method, and the copy in TCRdb shows in-frame clones only, minus some. The profile shows about 15,000 clones, approximately 93% of them singletons. Material: CD4+ or CD8+ T cells sorted from blood, obtained in a trial of the OX40 agonist ivuxolimab. Every receptor here comes from an adult with an advanced solid tumor such as melanoma, head and neck, liver or kidney cancer.

The J gene is TRBJ1-1, the V gene TRBV9; D is uncertain. Per the germline V gene, CDR1 is SGDLS and CDR2 is YYNGEE. V lost 3 bases and J lost 5, with 11 bases in between. The CDR3 covers 13 residues. The CDR3 is CASSAGEGTEAFF. As DNA, the CDR3 is TGTGCCAGCAGCGCAGGTGAAGGGACTGAAGCTTTCTTT.

The rearrangement joins TRBV29-1 to TRBJ1-3, with a possible D match to TRBD1 (5 bases). V lost 3 bases and J lost 3, with 15 bases in between. Germline CDR1 is SQVTM and CDR2 is ANQGSEA. This CDR3 contains 15 residues. Here the CDR3 reads CSVDAFGASGNTIYF. In nucleotides, the CDR3 is TGCAGCGTTGACGCATTTGGGGCTAGTGGAAACACCATATATTTT.

V and J are TRBV19 and TRBJ1-3; 7 bases are shared with TRBD1. V dropped 9 bases and J dropped 4; count of bases not matched to a gene: 3. The CDR3 loop spans 12 amino acids. CDR1 LNHDA and CDR2 SQIVND come from the germline V gene (reference sequence). The CDR3 region is CASRQGGNTIYF. CDR3 in DNA: TGTGCCAGCCGACAGGGCGGAAACACCATATATTTT. Filled out from reference TRBV19 and TRBJ1-3, the complete variable domain reads DGGITQSPKYLFRKEGQNVTLSCEQNLNHDAMYWYRQDPGQGLRLIYYSQIVNDFQKGDIAEGYSVSREKKESFPLTVTSAQKNPTAFYLCASRQGGNTIYFGEGSWLTVV.

The chain combines TRBV4-1 with TRBJ2-1; TRBD2 aligns across 7 bases. This CDR3 is built from 12 residues. The V gene end was trimmed by 11 bases and the J gene end by 7 bases; junction bases not matched to a gene: 8. Germline CDR1 reads MGHRA; CDR2 reads YSYEKL. The CDR3 is CAVATSRNEQFF. The CDR3 nucleotides are TGCGCCGTCGCGACTAGCCGGAATGAGCAGTTCTTC.

The chain employs TRBV27 and TRBJ2-5, with a tentative D call TRBD2 (6 bases). Germline CDR1 reads MNHEY; CDR2 reads SMNVEV (reference sequence). This CDR3 is 14 amino acids long. Between the trimmed V and J ends, which lost 6 bases and 4 bases, there was a span of 15 bases. The CDR3 sequence is CASSPPGGAETQYF. CDR3 bases: TGTGCCAGCAGCCCCCCCGGGGGAGCAGAGACCCAGTACTTC.

The V call is TRBV5-1, the J call TRBJ2-7; unclear D gene. Trimming removed 0 bases from V and 2 bases from J, with 12 bases in between. Per the germline V gene, CDR1 is SGHRS and CDR2 is YFSETQ. This CDR3 has 15 amino acids. CDR3 protein: CASSLAPGPTYEQYF. The CDR3 nucleotides read TGCGCCAGCAGCTTGGCCCCAGGACCCACCTACGAGCAGTACTTC. Variable domain in full (rest from reference TRBV5-1 and TRBJ2-7): KAGVTQTPRYLIKTRGQQVTLSCSPISGHRSVSWYQQTPGQGLQFLFEYFSETQRNKGNFPGRFSGRQFSNSRSEMNVSTLELGDSALYLCASSLAPGPTYEQYFGPGTRLTVT.

With regard to this clone: An end of the junction differs from the germline gene, which may be a read error. Additional DNA sequences in this sample encode the identical CDR3. The J gene is TRBJ2-1, the V gene TRBV4-1; no firm D call. The germline gives CDR1 MGHRA, CDR2 YSYEKL. The CDR3 consists of 13 residues. The DNA for the CDR3 is TGCGCTAGCAGCCAAGGGTCCCTAAGTGAGCAGTTCTTC. Its protein product is CASSQGSLSEQFF.

This chain joins TRBV5-4 and TRBJ2-7; the match to TRBD1 covers 8 bases. The length of the CDR3 is 15 residues. V was pared by 2 bases and J by 3 bases, with 7 bases of the junction left unmatched. The germline V gene has CDR1 SGHNT and CDR2 YYREEE (reference sequence). The DNA of the CDR3 is TGTGCCAGCAGCTTTGGACAGGGAAGCCACTACGAGCAGTACTTC. Protein product: CASSFGQGSHYEQYF.

The chain carries TRBV7-6 and TRBJ2-1; D possibly corresponds to TRBD2 (6 bases). Deletions cut 6 bases from V and 5 bases from J, with 26 bases between. Germline-derived CDR1 and CDR2 are SGHVS and FNYEAQ. The CDR3 spans 18 residues. CDR3 sequence reads: CASSPYEPLEGGHNEQFF. CDR3 coding DNA: TGTGCCAGCAGTCCTTATGAGCCACTGGAGGGCGGGCACAATGAGCAGTTCTTC.

The V call is TRBV5-1, the J call TRBJ2-7; D unclear. V shed 0 bases and J shed 3 bases, with 7 bases lying between them. The CDR3 runs to 13 residues. Looked up from germline, CDR1 is SGHRS and CDR2 is YFSETQ. CDR3 loop: CASSLEMGYEQYF. CDR3 coding DNA: TGCGCCAGCAGCTTGGAGATGGGCTACGAGCAGTACTTC.

This sequence joins TRBV6-6 and TRBJ1-2, with a possible D match to TRBD1 (6 bases). Deletions cut 8 bases from V and 6 bases from J, with 10 bases between. The CDR3 spans 11 residues. CDR1 and CDR2 (germline): MNHNY, SVGAGI (reference sequence). The CDR3 reads CASARGDGYTF. In DNA form, the CDR3 reads TGTGCCAGCGCCAGGGGCGATGGCTACACCTTC.

V and J are TRBV28 and TRBJ1-1; perhaps TRBD1 as D (5 bases). This CDR3 contains 12 residues. Trimming took 3 bases from V and 8 from J, leaving 10 bases between them. Germline V gene data show CDR1 as MDHEN and CDR2 as SYDVKM. CDR3 region: CASSFQGEEAFF. CDR3 nucleotides: TGTGCCAGCAGTTTCCAGGGTGAAGAAGCTTTCTTT.

V usage is TRBV7-2 and J usage is TRBJ1-2; D gene ambiguous. V lost 3 bases and J lost 0, with 5 bases in between. This CDR3 region has 13 residues. CDR1 SGHTA and CDR2 FQGNSA come from the germline V gene. CDR3 DNA sequence: TGTGCCAGCAGCTTGAGTCCTAACTATGGCTACACCTTC. Amino acid sequence: CASSLSPNYGYTF.

V gene TRBV10-2 combines with J gene TRBJ1-4; D gene unclear. The CDR3 has 13 amino acids. V lost 5 bases and J 7 bases, leaving 11 bases between the germline ends. Germline V lookup: CDR1 WSHSY, CDR2 SAAADI. CDR3 loop: CASSPQLGEKLFF. The DNA for the CDR3 is TGCGCCAGCAGTCCTCAACTGGGTGAAAAACTGTTTTTT.

This chain joins TRBV6-6 and TRBJ1-1; D remains unclear. CDR1 MNHNY and CDR2 SVGAGI come from the germline V gene (reference sequence). The ends were cut back, 3 bases at V and 6 bases at J, with 11 bases in the middle. This CDR3 is built from 13 residues. The CDR3 nucleotides read TGTGCCAGCAGTTATGACCCCGTCTCTGAAGCTTTCTTT. It encodes CASSYDPVSEAFF.

This sequence joins TRBV5-1 and TRBJ1-2; unclear D gene. This CDR3 region has 14 residues. V was shortened by 4 bases and J by 3 bases, with 13 bases between the two germline ends. Per the germline V gene, CDR1 is SGHRS and CDR2 is YFSETQ. In DNA, the CDR3 is TGCGCCAGCAGCCCCGGGCCTTCGGACTATGGCTACACCTTC. Residues: CASSPGPSDYGYTF.

This rearrangement joins TRBV5-1 to TRBJ2-1, with 11 bases lining up with TRBD1. This CDR3 comprises 15 residues. V lost 3 bases and J lost 3; bases outside the gene matches: 2. Looked up from germline, CDR1 is SGHRS and CDR2 is YFSETQ. CDR3 nucleotides: TGCGCCAGCAGCTCCGGGACAGGGGGCTACAATGAGCAGTTCTTC. Its translation: CASSSGTGGYNEQFF.

V and J are TRBV4-1 and TRBJ2-6; 8 nucleotides line up with TRBD1. This CDR3 contains 20 residues. Trimming took 0 bases from V and 0 from J; bases not matched to a gene: 10. Germline V gene data show CDR1 as MGHRA and CDR2 as YSYEKL. This chain's CDR3 is CASSQEIGTGSTSGANVLTF. The CDR3, as DNA: TGCGCCAGCAGCCAAGAGATTGGGACAGGATCTACCTCTGGGGCCAACGTCCTGACTTTC.

The CDR3 reads CASTLPGGGEAFF. CDR3 DNA sequence: TGTGCCAGCACCCTTCCTGGGGGAGGTGAAGCTTTCTTT. This rearrangement joins TRBV27 to TRBJ1-1; tentatively, D is TRBD1 (5 bases). This CDR3 has 13 amino acids. V gave up 7 bases and J gave up 7 bases, with 16 bases separating them. Germline values: CDR1 MNHEY, CDR2 SMNVEV (reference sequence).

The rearrangement uses TRBV5-1 and TRBJ2-7; 7 nucleotides agree with TRBD1. Trimming at V came to 3 bases and at J to 2 bases, leaving 2 bases not matched to a gene. The germline V gene encodes CDR1 SGHRS and CDR2 YFSETQ. This CDR3 contains 13 residues. The CDR3 nucleotides read TGCGCCAGCAGCTCGACAGGGACCTACGAGCAGTACTTC. This sequence encodes CASSSTGTYEQYF.

The table lists this clone with a few counts. V gene TRBV10-1 combines with J gene TRBJ2-7, with D perhaps given as TRBD1 or TRBD2 (5 bases each). The CDR3 extends over 16 amino acids. V lost 0 bases and J lost 3, with 15 bases in between. Germline CDR1 and CDR2: WNHNN and SYGVQD (reference sequence). The CDR3 nucleotides are TGCGCCAGCAGTGAGTCGAGTCCGGGACCGATCTACGAGCAGTACTTC. This sequence encodes CASSESSPGPIYEQYF.

V gene TRBV4-3 combines with J gene TRBJ1-5; no firm D call. CDR1 and CDR2 from the germline V gene are LGHNA and YSLEER. CDR3 length: 15 residues. V gave up 0 bases and J gave up 6 bases, with 12 bases separating them. The CDR3 coding sequence is TGCGCCAGCAGCCAAGATAGAAGTGGCGTTCAGCCCCAGCATTTT. Its protein is CASSQDRSGVQPQHF.

The gene calls are TRBV7-2 and TRBJ1-4; D is uncertain. CDR1 is SGHTA, CDR2 FQGNSA, per germline. The CDR3 is made up of 16 amino acids. V lost 1 base to trimming and J lost 4 bases, with 13 bases between them. CDR3 sequence: CASSLVPRTFNEKLFF. In DNA form, the CDR3 reads TGTGCCAGCAGCTTAGTCCCCCGGACGTTTAATGAAAAACTGTTTTTT.

This chain uses TRBV4-3 with TRBJ2-7, with 8 nucleotides matching TRBD2. J lost 3 bases, V lost 0 bases, and 4 bases had no gene match. Germline CDR1 is LGHNA and CDR2 is YSLEER. CDR3 size: 15 residues. The DNA of the CDR3 is TGCGCCAGCAGCCAAGATACGGGAGGGGGCTACGAGCAGTACTTC. Translation: CASSQDTGGGYEQYF.

The chain is built from TRBV13 and TRBJ2-7; 7 nucleotides line up with TRBD1. Trimming at V came to 1 base and at J to 3 bases, leaving 3 bases not matched to a gene. Per germline, CDR1 PRHDT and CDR2 FYEKMQ (reference sequence). The CDR3 contains 14 residues. CDR3 residues: CASSLATGNYEQYF. CDR3 coding DNA: TGTGCCAGCAGCTTAGCGACAGGGAACTACGAGCAGTACTTC.

The CDR3 sequence is CASSDRQGPTNEKLFF. DNA of the CDR3: TGTGCCAGCAGTGATAGACAGGGCCCAACTAATGAAAAACTGTTTTTT. The rearrangement uses TRBV25-1 and TRBJ1-4, with TRBD1 matching over 7 bases. CDR1 MGHDK and CDR2 SYGVNS come from the germline V gene. The CDR3 is 16 amino acids. V lost 3 bases to trimming and J lost 0 bases; unmatched junction nucleotides: 4.

The chain combines TRBV7-9 with TRBJ2-7; 8 positions agree with TRBD1. Per germline, CDR1 SEHNR and CDR2 FQNEAQ (reference sequence). The junction had 6 bases not matched to a gene; V was cut back by 2 bases and J by 3 bases. CDR3 length equals 15 residues. The CDR3 spells CASSLSSTGVYEQYF. CDR3 DNA sequence: TGTGCCAGCAGCTTAAGTTCGACAGGGGTCTACGAGCAGTACTTC.

The rearrangement links TRBV19 to TRBJ2-1, with TRBD2 matching 10 bases. There are 16 residues in the CDR3. After removal of 7 bases from V and 0 bases from J, the junction contained 6 bases not matched to a gene. Germline-derived CDR1 and CDR2 are LNHDA and SQIVND (reference sequence). CDR3 amino acids: CASTLLAGSSYNEQFF. In DNA form, the CDR3 reads TGTGCCAGTACCCTACTAGCGGGAAGCTCCTACAATGAGCAGTTCTTC.

For the CDR3, the DNA is TGTGCCAGCAGTTTGGGGGGAGACTGGCAGTACTTC. Amino acid sequence: CASSLGGDWQYF. J is TRBJ2-7 and V is TRBV28, with D possibly being TRBD2 (6 bases). The CDR3 is made up of 12 amino acids. The V end lost 3 bases, the J end lost 9 bases, and 12 bases lay between the germline ends. Germline CDR1 reads MDHEN; CDR2 reads SYDVKM.